The 4 T cell receptor beta chains given below trace back to one sample, sequenced in a study of T cells in Graves' hyperthyroidism and ophthalmopathy. Researchers took RNA transcripts and amplified the TCR beta CDR3 regions from them. First-round RT-PCR targeting the TCR CDR3 was performed with the HTBI primer set. TCRdb ran MiXCR on the multiplex PCR reads and lists one entry per CDR3 protein. The data contain around 450,000 distinct CDR3 sequences, approximately 15% of them singletons. Sequenced input: blood. The receptors come from a young woman with Graves' hyperthyroidism.

The chain carries TRBV4-3 and TRBJ1-2; TRBD1 agrees at 11 bases. The CDR3 has 16 amino acids. V gave up 2 bases and J gave up 2 bases; unmatched junction bases: 4. Per germline, CDR1 LGHNA and CDR2 YSLEER. Written as DNA, the CDR3 is TGCGCCAGCAGCCAACAACGGACAGGGGGCAACTATGGCTACACCTTC. This encodes CASSQQRTGGNYGYTF.

Concerning this clonotype itself: The junction does not match germline at one end; this may be a read error. The chain recombines TRBV11-2 with TRBJ1-1; D is unclear. The CDR3 has 12 amino acids. Germline assignment: CDR1 SGHAT and CDR2 FQNNGV. The CDR3 reads CASSQAGSEAFF. CDR3 nucleotides: TGCGCCAGCAGCCAAGCGGGATCGGAAGCTTTCTTT.

This clonotype was counted many times. CDR3 residues: CASSSGQGQREKLFF. The CDR3 region has the DNA TGTGCCAGCAGTTCAGGACAGGGACAGAGGGAAAAACTGTTTTTT. The V call is TRBV28, the J call TRBJ1-4; 8 bases match TRBD1. V dropped 4 bases and J dropped 8; count of bases not matched to a gene: 9. Per germline, CDR1 MDHEN and CDR2 SYDVKM. The CDR3 loop spans 15 amino acids. The full variable domain, completed using reference TRBV28 and TRBJ1-4, is DVKVTQSSRYLVKRTGEKVFLECVQDMDHENMFWYRQDPGLGLRLIYFSYDVKMKEKGDIPEGYSVSREKKERFSLILESASTNQTSMYLCASSSGQGQREKLFFGSGTQLSVL.

This clonotype was recorded many times. The rearrangement links TRBV12-3 or TRBV12-4 to TRBJ2-7, with 8 positions matching TRBD2. The CDR3 is 13 amino acids. J was trimmed by 10 bases and V by 5 bases; bases with no gene match: 10. The DNA of the CDR3 is TGTGCCAGCAGTGCAAACCAACTAGCGGCACAGTACTTC. This encodes CASSANQLAAQYF.